The 20 T cell receptor beta chains below all came from one sample that was sequenced in a study of T-cell memory formation after mild COVID-19. MiXCR, run by TCRdb on the 5' RACE reads, gives a single entry per CDR3 protein. The sample includes hundreds of thousands of distinct CDR3 sequences, under 20% of them seen just once. The sequenced material came from PBMCs or a T cell subset sorted from them (not recorded which). Source of these receptors: an adult woman who had mild COVID-19 (a few samples of this study predate the infection). Cell type and time point are not known.

This clonotype showed up just a few times. The chain joins TRBV6-1 to TRBJ1-2, with D maybe TRBD1 (5 bases). This CDR3 spans 14 amino acids. The ends were cut back, 2 bases at V and 5 bases at J, with 12 bases in the middle. Germline-derived CDR1 and CDR2 are MNHNS and SASEGT. CDR3 amino acids: CASSERGRLYGYTF. The DNA of the CDR3 is TGTGCCAGCAGTGAAAGGGGCCGACTTTATGGCTACACCTTC.

This clonotype was counted only a few times. The J gene is TRBJ2-1, the V gene TRBV27; 16 nucleotides align to TRBD2. The germline V gene has CDR1 MNHEY and CDR2 SMNVEV (reference sequence). J gave up 9 bases and V 2 bases, and 10 bases lay outside the gene matches. This CDR3 region has 18 residues. The CDR3 sequence: CASSLMLGTSGRAGEQFF. CDR3 coding DNA: TGTGCCAGCAGTTTAATGCTCGGGACTAGCGGGAGGGCCGGTGAGCAGTTCTTC.

This clonotype came up a few times. The rearrangement uses TRBV9 and TRBJ2-7, with 10 bases aligning to TRBD1. After removal of 4 bases from V and 2 bases from J, the junction contained 9 bases not matched to a gene. The CDR3 is 16 residues long. Germline CDR1 and CDR2: SGDLS and YYNGEE. CDR3 bases: TGTGCCAGCAGCCCCAGGGGACAGGGGAAAACCTACGAGCAGTACTTC. Translating it yields CASSPRGQGKTYEQYF.

V gene TRBV2 combines with J gene TRBJ1-2, with 8 bases fitting TRBD1. Looked up from germline, CDR1 is SNHLY and CDR2 is FYNNEI. V gave up 6 bases and J gave up 4 bases; unmatched junction bases: 13. This CDR3 has 16 residues. The CDR3 reads CASRDIRTGWAYGYTF. The CDR3, as DNA: TGTGCCAGCAGAGACATAAGGACAGGGTGGGCCTATGGCTACACCTTC. The full variable domain, with the rest looked up from reference TRBV2 and TRBJ1-2, is EPEVTQTPSHQVTQMGQEVILRCVPISNHLYFYWYRQILGQKVEFLVSFYNNEISEKSEIFDDQFSVERPDGSNFTLKIRSTKLEDSAMYFCASRDIRTGWAYGYTFGSGTRLTVV.

V gene TRBV12-3 or TRBV12-4 combines with J gene TRBJ2-5; 11 positions match TRBD2. This CDR3 contains 23 residues. Germline trimming cut 4 bases from V and 2 bases from J; bases unmatched to any gene: 27. In DNA, the CDR3 is TGTGCCAGCAGTTCCTCGACAGGCTCCTTGCACTCCACTAGCGGGAGAGTTCAAGAGACCCAGTACTTC. Translated: CASSSSTGSLHSTSGRVQETQYF.

The chain joins TRBV5-1 to TRBJ2-1; 8 bases are a match to TRBD1. Germline V lookup: CDR1 SGHRS, CDR2 YFSETQ. The CDR3 is 15 amino acids. J was trimmed by 8 bases and V by 0 bases; bases with no gene match: 7. The DNA of the CDR3 is TGCGCCAGCAGCTTGGGGGCAGGGGGCGGCGATGAGCAGTTCTTC. As protein: CASSLGAGGGDEQFF.

This chain joins TRBV7-2 and TRBJ2-1; TRBD2 matches at 10 bases. Unmatched junction bases numbered 26, after V lost 4 bases and J lost 5 bases. The length of the CDR3 is 22 residues. Germline assignment: CDR1 SGHTA and CDR2 FQGNSA. In nucleotides, the CDR3 is TGTGCCAGCAGCTCCCCAGAAGGACTAGCGGAGGATTCCCATTTGAGCCACAATGAGCAGTTCTTC. This encodes CASSSPEGLAEDSHLSHNEQFF.

J is TRBJ2-1 and V is TRBV5-5; possible D gene TRBD1, 5 bases. CDR3 size: 14 residues. Germline lookup yields CDR1 SGHKS and CDR2 YYEKEE (reference sequence). V was clipped by 0 bases and J by 7 bases, with 11 bases between them. The CDR3 DNA is TGTGCCAGCAGCTTGGTTTCAGGGCCGAATGAGCAGTTCTTC. Translating gives CASSLVSGPNEQFF.

This clonotype was counted between two and nine times. In DNA, the CDR3 is TGCAGTGCTAGGCCGGGCGGCTACGAGCAGTACTTC. Translation: CSARPGGYEQYF. This rearrangement joins TRBV20-1 to TRBJ2-7; D not resolved. The germline V and J ends were trimmed by 3 bases and 3 bases, with 9 bases remaining between them. CDR3 length: 12 amino acids. Germline loops: CDR1 DFQATT, CDR2 SNEGSKA (reference sequence).

This clonotype appeared a few times. This chain connects TRBV10-3 to TRBJ2-1, with 8 bases matching TRBD1. Germline CDR1 ENHRY, CDR2 SYGVKD. The CDR3 loop spans 13 amino acids. Losses at the gene ends were 8 bases for V and 8 bases for J; bases not matched to a gene: 8. The CDR3 nucleotides read TGTGCCATCGGGGGAGCAGGGGGCTATGAGCAGTTCTTC. Translated: CAIGGAGGYEQFF.

The chain recombines TRBV12-3 or TRBV12-4 with TRBJ1-5; D is ambiguous. The CDR3 extends over 14 amino acids. V was pared by 5 bases and J by 0 bases, with 8 bases between. Here the CDR3 DNA reads TGTGCCAGCAGTCCGCCCTATAGCAATCAGCCCCAGCATTTT. Translating it yields CASSPPYSNQPQHF.

This chain links TRBV9 with TRBJ1-2, with a weak D call TRBD1 (5 bases). V shed 3 bases and J shed 4 bases, with 16 bases lying between them. CDR1 and CDR2 from the germline V gene are SGDLS and YYNGEE. The CDR3 totals 15 residues. CDR3 sequence: CASSALRGEGYGYTF. The CDR3 nucleotides read TGTGCCAGCAGCGCCCTACGGGGGGAAGGCTATGGCTACACCTTC.

The V gene is TRBV10-3, the J gene TRBJ2-2; D gene uncertain. CDR1 and CDR2 from the germline V gene are ENHRY and SYGVKD. The V gene lost 0 bases and the J gene lost 6 bases, with 11 bases spanning the gap. This CDR3 has 15 amino acids. For the CDR3, the DNA is TGTGCCATCAGTGAGTCGAATACCAACCCCGGGGAGCTGTTTTTT. It specifies CAISESNTNPGELFF.

A single count supports this clonotype. V is TRBV11-1 and J is TRBJ2-7, with D possibly TRBD2 on 7 matching bases. V lost 5 bases, J lost 2 bases, and 16 bases lay in between. The CDR3 runs 15 residues. Germline V gives CDR1 SGHAT, CDR2 FQDESV (reference sequence). In DNA form, the CDR3 reads TGTGCCAGCAGCCCCGCGAGGGGGGGGCCCTACGAGCAGTACTTC. Its translation: CASSPARGGPYEQYF.

This clonotype has just a few counts. The chain recombines TRBV27 with TRBJ1-5; D is uncertain. This CDR3 is built from 15 residues. Trimming removed 0 bases from V and 6 bases from J, with 12 bases in between. CDR1 is MNHEY and CDR2 is SMNVEV in the germline V gene (reference sequence). The CDR3 protein is CASSLSWRGVQPQHF. As DNA, the CDR3 is TGTGCCAGCAGTTTATCGTGGCGGGGTGTTCAGCCCCAGCATTTT.

This clonotype occurred a few times. The chain joins TRBV5-1 to TRBJ1-1; a possible D gene is TRBD1 (6 bases). Per the germline V gene, CDR1 is SGHRS and CDR2 is YFSETQ. V was shortened by 2 bases and J by 6 bases, with 14 bases between the two germline ends. CDR3 length: 14 amino acids. This chain's CDR3 is CASSFGGGPPEAFF. CDR3 coding DNA: TGCGCCAGCAGCTTCGGTGGGGGGCCCCCTGAAGCTTTCTTT.

This clonotype turned up a few times. J is TRBJ2-1 and V is TRBV24-1; TRBD1 matches 7 bases. This CDR3 has 14 residues. J was trimmed by 9 bases and V by 3 bases; bases with no gene match: 7. Germline V CDR1 and CDR2: KGHDR, SFDVKD. The chain's CDR3 is CATSDILTGSEQFF. As DNA, the CDR3 is TGTGCCACCAGTGATATCTTGACAGGGTCTGAGCAGTTCTTC.

This clonotype has only a few counts. This chain uses TRBV4-2 with TRBJ2-3; D not resolved. V was cut by 5 bases and J by 6 bases, with 9 bases left in between. The V gene's germline CDR1 is LGHNA and CDR2 YNFKEQ. CDR3 length equals 12 residues. The CDR3 loop reads CASSREEDTQYF. Written as DNA, the CDR3 is TGTGCCAGCAGCAGAGAGGAGGATACGCAGTATTTT.

The rearrangement links TRBV29-1 to TRBJ2-7, with TRBD1 identical over 8 bases. CDR1 is SQVTM, CDR2 ANQGSEA, per germline. J was trimmed by 6 bases and V by 7 bases; bases with no gene match: 5. The CDR3 has 11 residues. This chain's CDR3 is CSARTGPEQYF. In DNA form, the CDR3 reads TGCAGCGCACGGACAGGGCCCGAGCAGTACTTC.

The chain has TRBV7-9 and TRBJ1-2, with a possible D match to TRBD1 (5 bases). The germline V gene has CDR1 SEHNR and CDR2 FQNEAQ (reference sequence). V lost 7 bases and J 4 bases, leaving 22 bases between the germline ends. The CDR3 loop spans 16 amino acids. CDR3 bases: TGTGCCAGCATCCCTACCGGAGGGGAGGGCCTCTATGGCTACACCTTC. This sequence encodes CASIPTGGEGLYGYTF. Complete variable domain (other parts from reference TRBV7-9 and TRBJ1-2): DTGVSQNPRHKITKRGQNVTFRCDPISEHNRLYWYRQTLGQGPEFLTYFQNEAQLEKSRLLSDRFSAERPKGSFSTLEIQRTEQGDSAMYLCASIPTGGEGLYGYTFGSGTRLTVV.